This T cell receptor (beta chain) was identified in a study of T cell responses to AZD1222 COVID-19 vaccine. Study-level results: With two AZD1222 doses given, Spike-specific TCR breadth and depth both rose. At study baseline, merely several AZD1222 recipients were seropositive.

Of note for this clone: The antigen is not known.

Sequenced by immunoSEQ multiplex PCR; TCRdb stores in-frame clones only, minus some. This sample has roughly 70,000 clones; approximately 90% occur once, and the top ten carry more than 4%. The CDR3 has 12 amino acids. This receptor was identified in an adult who received the MenACWY meningococcal vaccine as a control. Source: peripheral blood, taken 28 days after the second dose of the MenACWY control vaccine. The chain has TRBV21-1 and TRBJ1-6. TRBV21-1 is designated a pseudogene. The CDR3, as DNA: TGTGCCAGCCGCCCGGGGTATTCACCCCTCCACTTT. Residues: CASRPGYSPLHF.